This TCR beta chain was sequenced during a study of PD-1 blockade in classical Hodgkin lymphoma. Study results and limitations: Whoever responded completely had baseline diversity much like that seen in newly diagnosed patients. What caused the repertoire differences, perhaps disease activity or prior therapy, remains undefined.

Germline CDR1 MGHDK, CDR2 SYGVNS. V gave up 3 bases and J gave up 7 bases, with 16 bases separating them. The CDR3 spans 15 residues. Concerning this clone itself: Antigen unknown.

Every patient was affected by relapse after autologous stem cell transplantation, while exposure to brentuximab vedotin was not uniform. Clones were sequenced by immunoSEQ multiplex PCR, and TCRdb holds only the in-frame ones, with some missing. The sample carries approximately 37,000 clones, around 78% recorded once. This clonotype was sampled from a human donor with classical Hodgkin lymphoma. Sequencing was performed on peripheral blood mononuclear cells (PBMCs), taken at baseline. V and J are TRBV25-1 and TRBJ2-1; D unresolved. The DNA of the CDR3 is TGTGCCAGCAGTGAGGGTCATGGCCCACTTAATGAGCAGTTCTTC. Amino acids: CASSEGHGPLNEQFF.